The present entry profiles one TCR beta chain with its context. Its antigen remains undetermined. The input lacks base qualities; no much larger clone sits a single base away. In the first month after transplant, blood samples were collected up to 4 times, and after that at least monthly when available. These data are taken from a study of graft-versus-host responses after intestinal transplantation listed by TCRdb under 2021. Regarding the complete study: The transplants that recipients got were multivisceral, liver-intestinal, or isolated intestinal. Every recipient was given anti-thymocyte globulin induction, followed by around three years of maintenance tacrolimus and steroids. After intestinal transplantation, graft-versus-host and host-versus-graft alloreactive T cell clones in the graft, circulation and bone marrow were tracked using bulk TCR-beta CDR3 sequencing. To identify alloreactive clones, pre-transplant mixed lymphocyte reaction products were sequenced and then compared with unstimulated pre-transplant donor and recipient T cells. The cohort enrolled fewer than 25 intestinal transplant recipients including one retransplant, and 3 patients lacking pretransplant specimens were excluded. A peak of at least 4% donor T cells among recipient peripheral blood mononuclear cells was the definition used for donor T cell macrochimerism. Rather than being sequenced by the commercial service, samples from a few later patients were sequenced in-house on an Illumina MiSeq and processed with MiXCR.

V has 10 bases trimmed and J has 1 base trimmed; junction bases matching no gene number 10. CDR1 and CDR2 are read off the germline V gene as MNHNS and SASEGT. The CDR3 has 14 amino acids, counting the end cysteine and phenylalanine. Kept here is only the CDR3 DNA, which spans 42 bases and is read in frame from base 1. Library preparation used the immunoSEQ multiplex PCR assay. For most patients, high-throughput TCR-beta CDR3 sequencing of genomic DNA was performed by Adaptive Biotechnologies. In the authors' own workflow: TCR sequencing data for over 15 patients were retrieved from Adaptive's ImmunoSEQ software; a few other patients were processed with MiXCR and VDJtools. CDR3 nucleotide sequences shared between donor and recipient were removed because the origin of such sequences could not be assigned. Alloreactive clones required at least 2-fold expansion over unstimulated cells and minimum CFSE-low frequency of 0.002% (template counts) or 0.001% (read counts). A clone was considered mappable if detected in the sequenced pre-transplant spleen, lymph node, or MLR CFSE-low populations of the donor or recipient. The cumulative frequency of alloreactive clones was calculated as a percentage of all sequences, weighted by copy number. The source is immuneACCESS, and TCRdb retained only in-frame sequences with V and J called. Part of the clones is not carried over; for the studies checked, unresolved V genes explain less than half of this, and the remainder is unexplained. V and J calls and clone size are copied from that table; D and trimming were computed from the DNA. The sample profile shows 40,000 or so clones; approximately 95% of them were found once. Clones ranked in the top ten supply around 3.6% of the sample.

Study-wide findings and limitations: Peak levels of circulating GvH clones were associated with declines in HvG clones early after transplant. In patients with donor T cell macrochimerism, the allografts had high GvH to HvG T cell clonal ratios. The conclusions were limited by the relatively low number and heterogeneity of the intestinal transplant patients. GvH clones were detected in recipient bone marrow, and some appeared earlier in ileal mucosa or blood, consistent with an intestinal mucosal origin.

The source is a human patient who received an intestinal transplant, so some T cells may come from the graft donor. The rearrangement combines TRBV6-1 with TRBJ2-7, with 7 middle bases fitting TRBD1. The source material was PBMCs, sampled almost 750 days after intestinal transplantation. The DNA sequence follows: TGTGCCACCGAGACAGGGATTCTATCCTACGAGCAGTACTTC. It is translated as CATETGILSYEQYF.